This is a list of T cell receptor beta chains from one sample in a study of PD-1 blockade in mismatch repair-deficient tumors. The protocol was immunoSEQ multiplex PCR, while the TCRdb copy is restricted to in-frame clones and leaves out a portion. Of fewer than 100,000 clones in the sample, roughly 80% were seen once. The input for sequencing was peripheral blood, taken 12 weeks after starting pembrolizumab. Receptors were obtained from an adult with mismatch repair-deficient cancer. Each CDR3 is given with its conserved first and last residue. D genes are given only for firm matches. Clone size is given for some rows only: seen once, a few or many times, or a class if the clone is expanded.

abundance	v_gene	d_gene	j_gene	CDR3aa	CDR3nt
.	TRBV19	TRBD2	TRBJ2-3	CASSRVAGGVDTQYF	TGTGCCAGTAGTCGGGTAGCGGGAGGAGTAGATACGCAGTATTTT
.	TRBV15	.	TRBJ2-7	CATSRGGNAKDEQYF	TGTGCCACCAGCAGAGGTGGGAACGCAAAGGACGAGCAGTACTTC
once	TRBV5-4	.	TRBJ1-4	CASSLGGRTNEKLFF	TGTGCCAGCAGCTTGGGGGGAAGGACTAATGAAAAACTGTTTTTT
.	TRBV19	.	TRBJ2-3	CASSRGSHSTDTQYF	TGTGCCAGTAGTAGGGGCAGCCATAGCACAGATACGCAGTATTTT
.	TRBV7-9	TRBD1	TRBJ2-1	CASSLIRGQSNEQFF	TGTGCCAGCAGCTTAATCAGGGGGCAGAGCAATGAGCAGTTCTTC
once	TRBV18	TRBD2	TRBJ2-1	CASSPRGGGGNQEQFF	TGTGCCAGCTCACCACGTGGAGGCGGGGGAAATCAAGAGCAGTTCTTC
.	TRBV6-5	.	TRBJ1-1	CASSYAGEVDEAFF	TGTGCCAGCAGTTACGCAGGGGAGGTGGATGAAGCTTTCTTT
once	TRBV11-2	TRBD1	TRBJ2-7	CASSYRTGAPSYEQYF	TGTGCCAGCAGCTACCGGACAGGGGCCCCCTCCTACGAGCAGTACTTC
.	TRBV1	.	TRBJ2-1	CTSSHRDKAGHEQFF	TGCACCAGCAGCCATCGGGACAAAGCGGGACATGAGCAGTTCTTC
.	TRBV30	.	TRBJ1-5	CAWSRESGNQPQHF	TGTGCCTGGAGCAGGGAATCCGGCAATCAGCCCCAGCATTTT
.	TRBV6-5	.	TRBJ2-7	CASALDYEQYF	TGTGCCAGCGCATTGGACTACGAGCAGTACTTC
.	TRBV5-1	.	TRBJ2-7	CARGVTGTRKEAEQYF	TGCGCCAGGGGGGTGACAGGCACCCGGAAGGAAGCCGAGCAGTACTTC
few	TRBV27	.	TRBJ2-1	CASSFGFIGFNEQFF	TGTGCCAGCAGTTTCGGTTTCATTGGGTTCAATGAGCAGTTCTTC
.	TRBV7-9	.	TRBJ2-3	CASSLKGAELTQYF	TGTGCCAGCAGCTTAAAGGGCGCGGAGCTTACGCAGTATTTT
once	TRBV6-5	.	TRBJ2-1	CASSYSGDTYNEQFF	TGTGCCAGCAGTTACTCGGGGGATACCTACAATGAGCAGTTCTTC
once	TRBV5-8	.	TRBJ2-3	CASSPLLASTDTQYF	TGTGCCAGCAGCCCCTTACTAGCCAGCACAGATACGCAGTATTTT
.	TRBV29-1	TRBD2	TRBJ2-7	CSVALGVAGGYEQYF	TGCAGCGTGGCACTTGGGGTAGCGGGAGGTTACGAGCAGTACTTC
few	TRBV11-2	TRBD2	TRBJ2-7	CASQGPSGPGPYEQYF	TGTGCCAGCCAGGGCCCTAGCGGGCCCGGTCCCTACGAGCAGTACTTC
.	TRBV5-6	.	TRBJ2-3	CASTRDRTDTQYF	TGTGCCAGCACTCGTGACCGCACAGATACGCAGTATTTT
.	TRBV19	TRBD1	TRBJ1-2	CASSIGAGGVGYTF	TGTGCCAGTAGTATAGGGGCAGGGGGTGTTGGCTACACCTTC
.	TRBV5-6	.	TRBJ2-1	CASRPGPLNEQFF	TGTGCCAGCAGGCCGGGTCCTCTCAATGAGCAGTTCTTC
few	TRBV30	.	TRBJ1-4	CAWGGYSGTNEKLFF	TGTGCCTGGGGGGGTTATTCGGGTACTAATGAAAAACTGTTTTTT
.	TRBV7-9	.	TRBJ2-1	CASSLFAGLIHNEQFF	TGTGCCAGCAGCTTATTTGCGGGACTTATCCACAATGAGCAGTTCTTC
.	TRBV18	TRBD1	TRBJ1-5	CASSPQGEQPQHF	TGTGCCAGCTCACCGCAGGGGGAGCAGCCCCAGCATTTT
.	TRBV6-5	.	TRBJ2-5	CASSYSRGGETQYF	TGTGCCAGCAGTTACTCCAGGGGTGGAGAGACCCAGTACTTC
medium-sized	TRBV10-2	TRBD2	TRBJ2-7	CASSGYSGTSGRWVYEQYF	TGCGCCAGCAGTGGGTACTCCGGGACTAGCGGGAGATGGGTTTACGAGCAGTACTTC
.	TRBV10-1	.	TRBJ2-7	CASSELGAGGNTYEQYF	TGCGCCAGCAGTGAGCTGGGGGCCGGCGGGAATACCTACGAGCAGTACTTC
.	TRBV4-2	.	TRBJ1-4	CASSQDYGAGVATNEKLFF	TGTGCCAGCAGCCAAGATTATGGAGCAGGGGTCGCAACTAATGAAAAACTGTTTTTT
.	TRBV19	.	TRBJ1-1	CASSITDRNTEAFF	TGTGCCAGTAGTATTACGGACCGGAACACTGAAGCTTTCTTT
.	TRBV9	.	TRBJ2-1	CASSVATSRDEQFF	TGTGCCAGCAGCGTAGCTACTAGCCGGGATGAGCAGTTCTTC
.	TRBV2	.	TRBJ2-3	CASSGPVSTDTQYF	TGTGCCAGCAGTGGACCCGTTAGCACAGATACGCAGTATTTT
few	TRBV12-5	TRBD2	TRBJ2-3	CASGLTPGLFTDTQYF	TGTGCTAGTGGTTTGACCCCGGGACTATTCACAGATACGCAGTATTTT
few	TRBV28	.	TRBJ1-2	CASSLSEYGYTF	TGTGCCAGCAGTTTATCAGAGTATGGCTACACCTTC
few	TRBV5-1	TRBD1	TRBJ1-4	CASSLDRGHEKLFF	TGCGCCAGCAGCTTGGACAGGGGGCATGAAAAACTGTTTTTT
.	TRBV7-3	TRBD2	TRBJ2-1	CASSPGGREGGEQFF	TGTGCCAGCAGCCCCGGTGGGCGGGAGGGTGGTGAGCAGTTCTTC
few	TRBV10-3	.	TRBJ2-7	CAIAGTAYEQYF	TGTGCCATCGCGGGGACCGCCTACGAGCAGTACTTC
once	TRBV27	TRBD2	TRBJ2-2	CASSFRAGVNGELFF	TGTGCCAGCAGTTTCCGAGCGGGAGTTAACGGGGAGCTGTTTTTT
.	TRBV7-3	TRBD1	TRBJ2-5	CASSATGVYQETQYF	TGTGCCAGCAGCGCGACAGGGGTCTACCAAGAGACCCAGTACTTC
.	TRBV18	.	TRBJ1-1	CASGEQMNTEAFF	TGTGCCAGCGGGGAACAGATGAACACTGAAGCTTTCTTT
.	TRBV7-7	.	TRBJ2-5	CASSLAGSLEETQYF	TGTGCTAGCAGCTTAGCAGGCAGCCTCGAAGAGACCCAGTACTTC
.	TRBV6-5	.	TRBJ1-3	CASSSVSGNTIYF	TGTGCCAGCAGTTCAGTCTCTGGAAACACCATATATTTT
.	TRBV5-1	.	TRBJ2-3	CASSLELAAHTDTQYF	TGCGCCAGCAGCTTGGAACTAGCAGCCCACACAGATACGCAGTATTTT
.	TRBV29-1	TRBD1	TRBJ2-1	CSAGTGANEQFF	TGCAGCGCCGGAACAGGGGCGAATGAGCAGTTCTTC
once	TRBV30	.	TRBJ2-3	CAWSGGTLSTDTQYF	TGTGCCTGGAGTGGAGGGACCTTAAGCACAGATACGCAGTATTTT
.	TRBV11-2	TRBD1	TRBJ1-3	CASSSGQPRTGNTIYF	TGTGCCAGCAGCTCGGGACAGCCTCGGACTGGAAACACCATATATTTT
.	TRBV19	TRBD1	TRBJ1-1	CASSLQGGFDFAEAFF	TGTGCCAGTAGTTTACAGGGGGGTTTTGATTTTGCTGAAGCTTTCTTT
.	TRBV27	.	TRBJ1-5	CASRLLPLSENQPQHF	TGTGCCAGCAGACTTCTGCCTTTGTCGGAGAATCAGCCCCAGCATTTT
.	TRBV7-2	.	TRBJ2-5	CASSLVHRETQYF	TGTGCCAGCAGCTTAGTCCATCGGGAGACCCAGTACTTC
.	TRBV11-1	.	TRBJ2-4	CASSLSDSLVNIQYF	TGTGCCAGCAGCTTGTCCGACTCTTTAGTAAACATTCAGTACTTC
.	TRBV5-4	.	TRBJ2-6	CASSTKTANSGANVLTF	TGTGCCAGCAGCACGAAGACAGCGAACTCTGGGGCCAACGTCCTGACTTTC
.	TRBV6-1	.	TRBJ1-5	CASSVVGNQPQHF	TGTGCCAGCAGTGTAGTCGGCAATCAGCCCCAGCATTTT
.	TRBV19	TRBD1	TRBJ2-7	CASSIPGTGGDEQYF	TGTGCCAGTAGTATCCCCGGGACAGGGGGCGACGAGCAGTACTTC
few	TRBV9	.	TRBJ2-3	CASSVSGYDLTDTQYF	TGTGCCAGCAGCGTAAGTGGGTACGACCTCACAGATACGCAGTATTTT
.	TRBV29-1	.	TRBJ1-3	CSVAAENSGNTIYF	TGCAGCGTTGCTGCGGAGAACTCTGGAAACACCATATATTTT
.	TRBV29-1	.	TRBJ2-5	CSVGRIQQETQYF	TGCAGCGTTGGGCGGATCCAGCAAGAGACCCAGTACTTC
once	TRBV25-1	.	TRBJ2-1	CASGYRDKNEQFF	TGTGCCAGCGGATACCGGGACAAAAATGAGCAGTTCTTC
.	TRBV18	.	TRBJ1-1	CASSPRGQMNTEAFF	TGTGCCAGCTCACCACGAGGACAAATGAACACTGAAGCTTTCTTT
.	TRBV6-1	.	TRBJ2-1	CASSEVPSSYNEQFF	TGTGCCAGCAGTGAAGTCCCGAGCTCCTACAATGAGCAGTTCTTC